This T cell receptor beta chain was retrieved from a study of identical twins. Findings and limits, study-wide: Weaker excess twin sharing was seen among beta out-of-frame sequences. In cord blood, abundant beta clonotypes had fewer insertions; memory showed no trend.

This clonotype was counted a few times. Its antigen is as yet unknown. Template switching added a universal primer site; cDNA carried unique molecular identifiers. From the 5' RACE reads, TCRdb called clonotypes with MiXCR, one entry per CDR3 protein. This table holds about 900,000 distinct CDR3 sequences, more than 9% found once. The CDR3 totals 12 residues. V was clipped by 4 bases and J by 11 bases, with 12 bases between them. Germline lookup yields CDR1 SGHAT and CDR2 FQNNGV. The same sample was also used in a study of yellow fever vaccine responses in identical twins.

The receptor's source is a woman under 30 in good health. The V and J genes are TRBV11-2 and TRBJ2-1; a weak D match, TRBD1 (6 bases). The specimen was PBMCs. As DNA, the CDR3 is TGTGCCAGCAGCTCCCCGACAGGAAAGCAGTTCTTC. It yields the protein CASSSPTGKQFF.